This T cell receptor beta chain came from a study of OX40 agonist ivuxolimab in advanced cancers. For the study at large: Patient treatment consisted of intravenous ivuxolimab administration every 2 weeks at 0.01 to 10 mg/kg. Patients in dose escalation had liver, melanoma, kidney or head and neck cancers. Three patients, one with hepatocellular carcinoma and two with cutaneous melanoma, responded partially.

The CDR3 extends over 13 amino acids. Germline-derived CDR1 and CDR2 are MNHEY and SMNVEV (reference sequence). V dropped 9 bases and J dropped 3; count of bases not matched to a gene: 3. Study outcomes and limitations: Expanded peripheral T cell antigen specificity was not determined.

This clone has only a few counts. The antigen remains undetermined. Measured with immunoSEQ multiplex PCR; TCRdb has only the in-frame clones, and not every one. The sample consists of about 11,000 clones, 78% of them appearing once. The sequence was obtained from an adult with an advanced solid tumor such as melanoma, head and neck, liver or kidney cancer. This rearrangement joins TRBV27 to TRBJ2-1, with 9 positions matching TRBD1. The sequencing used CD4+ or CD8+ T cells sorted from blood, collected in a trial of the OX40 agonist ivuxolimab. CDR3 nucleotide sequence: TGTGCCAGTTGGACAGGGGACTACAATGAGCAGTTCTTC. Protein sequence: CASWTGDYNEQFF.